The next 21 T cell receptor beta chains were all read from a single sample in a study of OX40 agonist ivuxolimab in advanced cancers. Only in-frame clones appear in the TCRdb table, and some are missing; sequencing was by immunoSEQ multiplex PCR. The table has about 150,000 clones, around 94% seen once. This sample comprised CD4+ or CD8+ T cells sorted from blood, obtained in a trial of the OX40 agonist ivuxolimab. The receptors derive from an adult with an advanced solid tumor such as melanoma, head and neck, liver or kidney cancer.

CDR3 sequence reads: CASSAGPVTEAFF. In DNA, the CDR3 is TGTGCCAGCAGCGCGGGCCCGGTTACTGAAGCTTTCTTT. The chain carries TRBV9 and TRBJ1-1; D call uncertain. The CDR3 spans 13 residues. The V end lost 3 bases, the J end lost 5 bases, and 11 bases lay between the germline ends. Looked up from germline, CDR1 is SGDLS and CDR2 is YYNGEE. Full variable domain (rest looked up from reference TRBV9 and TRBJ1-1): DSGVTQTPKHLITATGQRVTLRCSPRSGDLSVYWYQQSLDQGLQFLIQYYNGEERAKGNILERFSAQQFPDLHSELNLSSLELGDSALYFCASSAGPVTEAFFGQGTRLTVV.

The chain uses TRBV7-8 and TRBJ1-4; no clear D gene. This CDR3 region has 13 residues. Trimming stripped 2 bases from V and 8 bases from J, with 9 bases between. Germline values: CDR1 SGHVS, CDR2 FQNEAQ. The CDR3 coding sequence is TGTGCCAGCAGCTTAAGAGTTAGCGAAAAACTGTTTTTT. Residues: CASSLRVSEKLFF.

This chain uses TRBV7-6 with TRBJ2-1; TRBD2 might be the D (6 bases). This CDR3 is built from 15 residues. Germline CDR1 and CDR2: SGHVS and FNYEAQ. V gave up 0 bases and J gave up 9 bases, with 15 bases separating them. This CDR3 is CASSLAGLTAGEQFF. The CDR3 nucleotides are TGTGCCAGCAGCTTAGCGGGATTGACAGCGGGTGAGCAGTTCTTC.

In this sample, this clone turned up once. The J gene is TRBJ2-5, the V gene TRBV18; D remains unclear. Germline V gene data show CDR1 as KGHSH and CDR2 as LQKENI. Trimming removed 6 bases at V and 1 base at J, with 9 bases between. The CDR3 runs to 13 residues. The CDR3 sequence is CASSRQAQETQYF. CDR3 bases: TGTGCCAGCTCTCGTCAAGCCCAAGAGACCCAGTACTTC.

This rearrangement joins TRBV19 to TRBJ1-6, with unresolved D. This CDR3 has 17 amino acids. Germline values: CDR1 LNHDA, CDR2 SQIVND (reference sequence). V lost 3 bases and J 10 bases, leaving 22 bases between the germline ends. The CDR3 sequence: CASSILQWEGKNSPLHF. CDR3 bases: TGTGCCAGTAGTATTTTACAATGGGAGGGAAAGAACTCACCCCTCCACTTT.

The chain uses TRBV7-9 and TRBJ1-1; TRBD1 might be the D (6 bases). The V gene lost 5 bases and the J gene lost 2 bases, with 21 bases spanning the gap. The germline gives CDR1 SEHNR, CDR2 FQNEAQ (reference sequence). The length of the CDR3 is 17 residues. As DNA, the CDR3 is TGTGCCAGCAGCCGAGACGGTTCGACAGGCCGAAACACTGAAGCTTTCTTT. Encoded protein: CASSRDGSTGRNTEAFF.

The V call is TRBV30, the J call TRBJ2-3; 7 bases are shared with TRBD2. Germline trimming cut 5 bases from V and 3 bases from J; bases unmatched to any gene: 14. Germline V gives CDR1 GTSNPN, CDR2 SVGIG (reference sequence). CDR3 length: 16 amino acids. CDR3 region: CAWSWARAGVTDTQYF. CDR3 sequence (DNA): TGTGCCTGGTCCTGGGCTCGTGCGGGAGTGACAGATACGCAGTATTTT.

V usage is TRBV21-1 and J usage is TRBJ2-4; the table assigns TRBD2, which was not confirmed against the DNA. TRBV21-1 is flagged as a pseudogene. The CDR3 runs 19 residues. The CDR3 sequence: CASSKSVPPGLAGGNIQYF. CDR3 nucleotide sequence: TGTGCCAGCAGCAAAAGTGTTCCCCCGGGACTAGCGGGAGGAAACATTCAGTACTTC.

The chain carries TRBV30 and TRBJ1-3; 7 bases agree with TRBD1. This CDR3 contains 15 residues. Germline trimming cut 0 bases from V and 2 bases from J; bases unmatched to any gene: 4. Germline V lookup: CDR1 GTSNPN, CDR2 SVGIG (reference sequence). CDR3: CAWSVSGGTGNTIYF. CDR3 DNA: TGTGCCTGGAGTGTCTCAGGGGGAACTGGAAACACCATATATTTT.

CDR3 nucleotide sequence: TGTGCCATCAGTGAGTCGATCACGAGCGGAAACACCGGGGAGCTGTTTTTT. This encodes CAISESITSGNTGELFF. The chain carries TRBV10-3 and TRBJ2-2; weak D call: TRBD2 (5 bases). There are 17 residues in the CDR3. Between the trimmed V and J ends, which lost 0 bases and 2 bases, there was a span of 13 bases. Germline V gives CDR1 ENHRY, CDR2 SYGVKD.

The chain is built from TRBV15 and TRBJ1-4; D is uncertain. The V gene's germline CDR1 is LNHNV and CDR2 YYDKDF (reference sequence). Trimming left V 0 bases short and J 8 bases short, with 7 bases between. There are 13 residues in the CDR3. CDR3 loop: CATSRDHGEKLFF. For the CDR3, the DNA is TGTGCCACCAGCAGAGATCACGGAGAAAAACTGTTTTTT.

CDR3 protein: CASSAAGTHYNEQFF. The CDR3 DNA follows: TGTGCCAGCAGCGCAGCCGGGACTCACTACAATGAGCAGTTCTTC. The chain couples TRBV5-4 to TRBJ2-1, with D perhaps TRBD2 (6 bases). This CDR3 comprises 15 residues. Trimming removed 4 bases at V and 3 bases at J, with 14 bases between. CDR1 and CDR2 from the germline V gene are SGHNT and YYREEE (reference sequence).

A word on this clone: Additional DNA sequences in this sample encode the identical CDR3. This rearrangement joins TRBV7-2 to TRBJ2-7; D is uncertain. Deletions cut 1 base from V and 1 base from J, with 5 bases between. Germline loops: CDR1 SGHTA, CDR2 FQGNSA. The CDR3 loop spans 13 amino acids. The CDR3 here is CASSLDRSYEQYF. The CDR3 coding sequence is TGTGCCAGCAGCTTAGACAGATCCTACGAGCAGTACTTC.

The V and J genes are TRBV28 and TRBJ2-7; 10 nucleotides line up with TRBD2. CDR3 length: 16 residues. Trimming cost V 1 base and J 5 bases; bases outside gene matches: 8. Germline V CDR1 and CDR2: MDHEN, SYDVKM. CDR3 in amino acids: CASSLFSSGSSDEQYF. CDR3 nucleotide sequence: TGTGCCAGCAGTTTATTTTCTAGCGGGAGTAGCGACGAGCAGTACTTC.

The rearrangement joins TRBV30 to TRBJ2-7, with D maybe TRBD1 (6 bases). The CDR3 runs to 14 residues. V was trimmed by 2 bases and J by 7 bases, leaving 18 bases between them. Germline V gene data show CDR1 as GTSNPN and CDR2 as SVGIG (reference sequence). The chain's CDR3 is CAWSTTDSSQEQYF. For the CDR3, the DNA is TGTGCCTGGAGTACGACGGACAGTTCACAAGAGCAGTACTTC.

This CDR3 is CASSPYRNTEAFF. The CDR3 nucleotides are TGTGCCAGCTCACCGTACAGGAACACTGAAGCTTTCTTT. The chain carries TRBV18 and TRBJ1-1; D not certain. Germline V lookup: CDR1 KGHSH, CDR2 LQKENI. The CDR3 extends over 13 amino acids. Trimming shortened V by 3 bases and J by 1 base, and 6 bases separated the two germline ends.

The chain joins TRBV18 to TRBJ2-5; the match to TRBD2 covers 13 bases. The germline CDR1 and CDR2 sequences are KGHSH and LQKENI. The CDR3 has 15 amino acids. The ends lost 5 bases at V and 5 bases at J; junction bases unmatched: 5. The CDR3 spells CASSSPLAGGETQYF. The CDR3 DNA is TGTGCCAGCTCATCTCCACTAGCGGGAGGGGAGACCCAGTACTTC.

This chain joins TRBV6-5 and TRBJ1-2; D may be TRBD1 (5 bases). This CDR3 is 13 amino acids long. Trimming cost V 6 bases and J 4 bases, with 12 bases left between them. Looked up from germline, CDR1 is MNHEY and CDR2 is SVGAGI. CDR3 sequence reads: CASSGGSAYGYTF. The CDR3 region has the DNA TGTGCCAGCAGCGGGGGTTCTGCCTATGGCTACACCTTC.

The genes are TRBV5-5 and TRBJ2-5; D unclear. Trimming pared 6 bases from V and 5 bases from J, leaving 14 bases between. The CDR3 has 13 residues. Germline lookup yields CDR1 SGHKS and CDR2 YYEKEE (reference sequence). The CDR3 DNA reads as TGTGCCAGCACCATGAGACATGTGGAGACCCAGTACTTC. Residues: CASTMRHVETQYF.

In DNA form, the CDR3 reads TGTGCCAGACTCTCCGGCTCCTACGAGCAGTACTTC. Translated, it gives CARLSGSYEQYF. The gene calls are TRBV19 and TRBJ2-7; no firm D call. V lost 9 bases and J lost 0, with 9 bases in between. The CDR3 covers 12 residues. The germline V gene encodes CDR1 LNHDA and CDR2 SQIVND (reference sequence).

The V and J genes are TRBV7-2 and TRBJ2-7, with 7 bases lining up with TRBD1. The CDR3 is 13 amino acids. Germline V CDR1 and CDR2: SGHTA, FQGNSA. The V segment lost 5 bases and the J segment 6 bases; nucleotides outside the gene matches: 7. The CDR3 DNA sequence: TGTGCCAGCAGCGACAGGGAGACGGGCGAGCAGTACTTC. Translation: CASSDRETGEQYF. Filled out from reference TRBV7-2 and TRBJ2-7, the complete variable domain reads GAGVSQSPSNKVTEKGKDVELRCDPISGHTALYWYRQSLGQGLEFLIYFQGNSAPDKSGLPSDRFSAERTGGSVSTLTIQRTQQEDSAVYLCASSDRETGEQYFGPGTRLTVT.